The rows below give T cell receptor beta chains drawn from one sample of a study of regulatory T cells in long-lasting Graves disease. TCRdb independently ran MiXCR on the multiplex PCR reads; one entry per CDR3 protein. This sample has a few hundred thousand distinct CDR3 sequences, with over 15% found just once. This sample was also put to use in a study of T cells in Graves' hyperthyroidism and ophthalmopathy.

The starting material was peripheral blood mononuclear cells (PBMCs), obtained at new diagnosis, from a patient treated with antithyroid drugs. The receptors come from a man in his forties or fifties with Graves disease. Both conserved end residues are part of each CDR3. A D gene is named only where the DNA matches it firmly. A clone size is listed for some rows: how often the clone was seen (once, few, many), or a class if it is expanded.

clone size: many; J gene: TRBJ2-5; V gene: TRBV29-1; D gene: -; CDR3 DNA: TGCAGCGTGGGGGGTCGCAGCGAGGAGACCCAGTACTTC; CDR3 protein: CSVGGRSEETQYF
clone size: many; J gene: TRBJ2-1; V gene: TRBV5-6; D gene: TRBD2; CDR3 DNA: TGTGCCAGCAGCTTCCAAGCGGGGGTAGTCTACAATGAGCAGTTCTTC; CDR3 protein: CASSFQAGVVYNEQFF
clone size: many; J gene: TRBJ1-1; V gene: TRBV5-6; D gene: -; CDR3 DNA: TGTGCCAGCAGCTTGGCGCCCCTAGGGAACACTGAAGCTTTCTTT; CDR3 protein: CASSLAPLGNTEAFF
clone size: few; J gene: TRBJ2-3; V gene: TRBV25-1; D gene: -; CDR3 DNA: TGTGCCAGCAGAGTACCAAGCACAGATACGCAGTATTTT; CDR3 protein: CASRVPSTDTQYF
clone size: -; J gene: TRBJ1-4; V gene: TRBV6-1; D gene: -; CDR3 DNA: TGTGCCAGCAGCGTTACAACGACAGGAAGACTGTTTTTT; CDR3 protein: CASSVTTTGRLFF
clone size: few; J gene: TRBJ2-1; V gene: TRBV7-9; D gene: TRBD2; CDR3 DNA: TGTGCCAGCAGCTCGACTAGCGGGTCTTACCCCAGCTCCTACAATGAGCAGTTCTTC; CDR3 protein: CASSSTSGSYPSSYNEQFF
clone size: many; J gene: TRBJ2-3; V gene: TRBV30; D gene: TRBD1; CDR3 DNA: TGTGCCTGTGGGACAGTGAGCACAGATACGCAGTATTTT; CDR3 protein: CACGTVSTDTQYF
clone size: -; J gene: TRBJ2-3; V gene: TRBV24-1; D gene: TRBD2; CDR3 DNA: TGTGCCACCAGTGATTTGCTAGCGGGCACAGATACGCAGTATTTT; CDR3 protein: CATSDLLAGTDTQYF
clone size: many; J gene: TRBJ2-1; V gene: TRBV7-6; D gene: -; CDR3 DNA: TGTGCCAGCAGCCAAATGGGGGGGCTAGGGGATGAGCAGTTCTTC; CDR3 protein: CASSQMGGLGDEQFF
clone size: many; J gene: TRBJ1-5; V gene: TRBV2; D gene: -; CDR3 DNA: TGTGCCAGCAGTGAGACCAATAGCAATCAGCCCCAGCATTTT; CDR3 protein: CASSETNSNQPQHF
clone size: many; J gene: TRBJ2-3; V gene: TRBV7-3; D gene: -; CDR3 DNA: TGTGCCAGCAGCTTAAGCGCCTACCTCACAGATACGCAGTATTTT; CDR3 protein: CASSLSAYLTDTQYF
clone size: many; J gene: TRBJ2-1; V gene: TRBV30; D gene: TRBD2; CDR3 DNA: TGTGCCTGGTCCTTAAGCGGGGGGGCCGATGAGCAGTTCTTC; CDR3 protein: CAWSLSGGADEQFF
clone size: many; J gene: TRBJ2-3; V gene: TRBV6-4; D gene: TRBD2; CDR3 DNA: TGTGCCAGCAGTGACTCACTAGCGAGCACAGATACGCAGTATTTT; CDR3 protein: CASSDSLASTDTQYF
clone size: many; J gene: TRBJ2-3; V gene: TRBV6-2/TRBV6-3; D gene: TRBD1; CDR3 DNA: TGTGCCAGCAGTTTCCGGACAGGCCCGAGCACAGATACGCAGTATTTT; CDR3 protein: CASSFRTGPSTDTQYF
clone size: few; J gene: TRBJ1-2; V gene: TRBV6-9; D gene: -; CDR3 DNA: TGTGCCAGCAGTTACAAGGGACTAAACTATGGCTACACCTTC; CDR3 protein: CASSYKGLNYGYTF
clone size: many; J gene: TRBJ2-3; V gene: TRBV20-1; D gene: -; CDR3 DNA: TGCAGTGCTAACCGGGACGGTAGCACAGATACGCAGTATTTT; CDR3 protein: CSANRDGSTDTQYF
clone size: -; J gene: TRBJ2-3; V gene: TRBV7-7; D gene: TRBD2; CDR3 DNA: TGTGCTAGCAGCTCCAGTCCAGCGGGGGGGCCGGATACGCAGTATTTT; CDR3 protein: CASSSSPAGGPDTQYF
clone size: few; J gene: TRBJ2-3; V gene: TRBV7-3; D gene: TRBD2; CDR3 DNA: TGTGCCAGCAGCTTAGGCCGGACTAGCTCCGGAGATACGCAGTATTTT; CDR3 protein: CASSLGRTSSGDTQYF
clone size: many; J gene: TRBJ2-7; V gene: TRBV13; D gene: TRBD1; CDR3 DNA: TGTGCCAGCAGCTCCTGGAACAGGGGAGTAGTTTTCGAGCAGTACTTC; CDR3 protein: CASSSWNRGVVFEQYF
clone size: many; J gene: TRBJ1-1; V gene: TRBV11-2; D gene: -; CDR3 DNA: TGTGCCAGCAGCTCGGTCCCCGGAGCGAACACTGAAGCTTTCTTT; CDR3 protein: CASSSVPGANTEAFF
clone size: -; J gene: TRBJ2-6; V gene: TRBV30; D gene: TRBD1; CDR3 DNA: TGTGCCTGGAGTCCCCCCCCGGGACAGGGGGCTGGGGCCAACGTCCTGACTTTC; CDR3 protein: CAWSPPPGQGAGANVLTF
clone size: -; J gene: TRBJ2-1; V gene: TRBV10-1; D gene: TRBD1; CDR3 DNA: TGCGCCAGCAGTGAGGGACAGGGGCCCTACAATGAGCAGTTCTTC; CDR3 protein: CASSEGQGPYNEQFF
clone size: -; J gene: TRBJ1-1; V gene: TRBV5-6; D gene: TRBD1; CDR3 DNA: TGTGCCAGCAGCTTGGAACAGGGGCTTGAAGCTTTCTTT; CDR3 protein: CASSLEQGLEAFF
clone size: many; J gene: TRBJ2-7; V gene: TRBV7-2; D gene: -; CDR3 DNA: TGTGCCAGCGGACACTGGGGCCCGAACGGCTACGAGCAGTACTTC; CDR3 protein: CASGHWGPNGYEQYF
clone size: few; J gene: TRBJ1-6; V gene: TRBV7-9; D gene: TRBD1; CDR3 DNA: TGTGCCAGCAGTCTATTTGGAACCGGGACAGGGCTAAATTCACCCCTCCACTTT; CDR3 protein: CASSLFGTGTGLNSPLHF
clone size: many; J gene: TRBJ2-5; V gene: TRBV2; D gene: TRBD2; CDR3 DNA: TGTGCCAGCAGGGAGCGGGCTAGCGGGATTCAAGAGACCCAGTACTTC; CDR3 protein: CASRERASGIQETQYF
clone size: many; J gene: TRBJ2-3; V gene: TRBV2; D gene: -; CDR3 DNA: TGTGCCAGCAGTTCAGGGGTGGATACGCAGTATTTT; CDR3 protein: CASSSGVDTQYF
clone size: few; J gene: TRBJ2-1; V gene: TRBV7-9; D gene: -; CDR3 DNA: TGTGCCAGCAGCTTCGTCAAGTGGAGCTCCTACAATGAGCAGTTCTTC; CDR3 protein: CASSFVKWSSYNEQFF
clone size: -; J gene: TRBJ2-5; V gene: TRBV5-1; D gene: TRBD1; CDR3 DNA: TGCGCCAGCAGCCGCGGGACAGGGTACCAAGAGACCCAGTACTTC; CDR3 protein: CASSRGTGYQETQYF
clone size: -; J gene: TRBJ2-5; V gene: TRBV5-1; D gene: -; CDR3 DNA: TGCGCCAGCACTGTAGGTTTCCAAGAGACCCAGTACTTC; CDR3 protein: CASTVGFQETQYF
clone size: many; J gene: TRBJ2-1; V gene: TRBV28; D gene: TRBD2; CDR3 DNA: TGTGCCAGCATTCGCACTAGCGGGGGGGCCGAGCAGTTCTTC; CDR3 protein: CASIRTSGGAEQFF
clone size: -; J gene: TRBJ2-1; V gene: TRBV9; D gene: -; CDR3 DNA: TGTGCCAGCAGCGGATACCCAAATGTGGGGGGGCTGTACAATGAGCAGTTCTTC; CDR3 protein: CASSGYPNVGGLYNEQFF
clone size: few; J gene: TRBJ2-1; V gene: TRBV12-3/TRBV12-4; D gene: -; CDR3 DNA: TGTGCCAGCAGTTTCCGACTTGTGGGGGGACCAACTGAGCAGTTCTTC; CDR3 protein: CASSFRLVGGPTEQFF
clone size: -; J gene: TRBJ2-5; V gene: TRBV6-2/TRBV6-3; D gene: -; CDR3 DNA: TGTGCCAGCAGTTACTTGTTAGGCAAGCAAGAGACCCAGTACTTC; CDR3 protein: CASSYLLGKQETQYF
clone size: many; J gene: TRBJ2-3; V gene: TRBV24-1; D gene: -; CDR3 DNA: TGTGCCACCAGTGATGTAAGCCGGAGAGATACGCAGTATTTT; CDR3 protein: CATSDVSRRDTQYF
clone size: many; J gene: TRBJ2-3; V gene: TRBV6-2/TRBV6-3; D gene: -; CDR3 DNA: TGTGCCAGCAGACCAAGGACAGCACCTAGCACAGATACGCAGTATTTT; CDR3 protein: CASRPRTAPSTDTQYF
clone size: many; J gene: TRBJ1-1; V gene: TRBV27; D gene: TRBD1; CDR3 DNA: TGTGCCAGCAGCTCTGGTAGGGACAGGGGGACTGAAGCTTTCTTT; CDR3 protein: CASSSGRDRGTEAFF
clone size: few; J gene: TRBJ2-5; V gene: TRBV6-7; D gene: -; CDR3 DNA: TGTGCCAGCAGTTACTCTGATAGGGGCCGGGAGACCCAGTACTTC; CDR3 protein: CASSYSDRGRETQYF
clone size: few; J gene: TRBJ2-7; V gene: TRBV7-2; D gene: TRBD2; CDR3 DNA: TGTGCCAGCAGCTTGCTAGCGGGGGTAGAAGTCGGAGGTGGGTACTTC; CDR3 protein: CASSLLAGVEVGGGYF
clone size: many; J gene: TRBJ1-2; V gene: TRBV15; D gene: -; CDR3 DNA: TGTGCCACCAGCAGAGATGGGGGGGGCGCGTTTTATAATGGCTACACCTTC; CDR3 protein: CATSRDGGGAFYNGYTF
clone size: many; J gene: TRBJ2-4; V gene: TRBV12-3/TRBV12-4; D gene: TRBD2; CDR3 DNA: TGTGCCAGCAGTTTGGCTAGCGGGGGGAAAAACATTCAGTACTTC; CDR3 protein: CASSLASGGKNIQYF
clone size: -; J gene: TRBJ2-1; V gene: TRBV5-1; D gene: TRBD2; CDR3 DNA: TGCGCCAGCAGCTTGGCCGGGGGGAGTGTTCTCTACAATAAGCAGTTCTTC; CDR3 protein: CASSLAGGSVLYNKQFF
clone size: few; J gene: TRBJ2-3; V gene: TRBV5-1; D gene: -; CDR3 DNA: TGCGCCAGCAGCAGAGGAACTTCCCCCACAGATACGCAGTATTTT; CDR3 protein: CASSRGTSPTDTQYF
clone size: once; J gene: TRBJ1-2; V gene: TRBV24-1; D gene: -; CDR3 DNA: TGTGCCACCAGTGATTTATCACAGAACTATGGCTACACCTTC; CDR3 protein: CATSDLSQNYGYTF
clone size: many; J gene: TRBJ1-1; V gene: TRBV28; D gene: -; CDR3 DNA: TGTGCCAGCAGTTTCATTACGAACACTGAAGCTTTCTTT; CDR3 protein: CASSFITNTEAFF
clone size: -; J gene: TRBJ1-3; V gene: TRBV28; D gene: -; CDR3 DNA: TGTGCCAGCAGTTTATGGGGCAGTCCTGGAAACACCTTATATTTT; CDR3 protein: CASSLWGSPGNTLYF
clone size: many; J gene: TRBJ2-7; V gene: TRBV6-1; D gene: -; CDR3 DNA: TGTGCCAGCACTAGCCTAGGGAGATTCGGCGGCTCCTACGAGCAGTACTTC; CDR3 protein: CASTSLGRFGGSYEQYF
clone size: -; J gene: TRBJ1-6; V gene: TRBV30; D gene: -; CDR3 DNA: TGTGCCTGGAGCCGACAGTCACCACCCCTCCACTTT; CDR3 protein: CAWSRQSPPLHF
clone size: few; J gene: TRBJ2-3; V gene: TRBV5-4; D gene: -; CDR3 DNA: TGTGCCAGCAGCTTAGTGACGGGGCCCACAGATACGCAGTATTTT; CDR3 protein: CASSLVTGPTDTQYF
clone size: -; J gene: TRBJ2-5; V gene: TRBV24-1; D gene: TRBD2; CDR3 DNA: TGTGCCACCAGTGATTTGCGGGAGGGGGATTGGGAGACCCAGTACTTC; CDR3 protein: CATSDLREGDWETQYF
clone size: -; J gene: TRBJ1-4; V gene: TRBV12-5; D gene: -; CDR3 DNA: TGTGCTAGTGGTTTGTCCACTTGGCCTGAAAAACTGTTTTTT; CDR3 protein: CASGLSTWPEKLFF
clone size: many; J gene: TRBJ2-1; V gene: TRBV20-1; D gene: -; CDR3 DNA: TGCAGCGCGCACCCTGGGGGTGAGCAGTTCTTC; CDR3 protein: CSAHPGGEQFF
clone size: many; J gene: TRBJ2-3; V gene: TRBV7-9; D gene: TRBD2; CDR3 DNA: TGTGCCAGCACCGTAGCGGGGGCGGTCACAGATACGCAGTATTTT; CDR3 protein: CASTVAGAVTDTQYF
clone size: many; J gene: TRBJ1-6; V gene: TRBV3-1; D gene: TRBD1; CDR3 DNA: TGTGCCAGCAGCCCCCCAGGGGGCAATTCACCCCTCCACTTT; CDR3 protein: CASSPPGGNSPLHF
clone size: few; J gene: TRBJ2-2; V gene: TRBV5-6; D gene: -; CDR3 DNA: TGTGCCAGCAGCTTGGAAGTTGGTTCAGTCAGGACCGGGGAGCTGTTTTTT; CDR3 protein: CASSLEVGSVRTGELFF